This T cell receptor beta chain derives from a study of T-cell reconstitution after alpha-beta-depleted transplantation in children. About this clonotype: Its antigen remains unknown.

Deletions cut 0 bases from V and 8 bases from J, with 10 bases between. The CDR3 runs to 13 residues. General observations from the study: It was surviving recipient T cells and thymic progenitors that gave some patients high TCRbeta diversity at day 60. The study reportedly traced alpha-beta T cells about two months after transplant to several hundred expanded graft clones.

Unique molecular identifiers tagged the TCRbeta library. TCRdb re-called the PCR reads through MiXCR, storing one row per CDR3 protein. The sample has about a million distinct CDR3 sequences; about 29% are singletons. The sample consisted of PBMCs, mostly from graft donor cells, taken 360 days after TCRalphabeta/CD19-depleted stem cell transplant. This chain links TRBV12-3 or TRBV12-4 with TRBJ1-2, with D possibly matching TRBD1 (6 bases). The sequence derives from a boy in the first two years of life who had a stem cell transplant for SCID, so the T cells may come from the graft donor. The chain's CDR3 is CASSLAADSGYTF. The CDR3 coding sequence is TGTGCCAGCAGTTTAGCGGCGGACAGCGGCTACACCTTC.